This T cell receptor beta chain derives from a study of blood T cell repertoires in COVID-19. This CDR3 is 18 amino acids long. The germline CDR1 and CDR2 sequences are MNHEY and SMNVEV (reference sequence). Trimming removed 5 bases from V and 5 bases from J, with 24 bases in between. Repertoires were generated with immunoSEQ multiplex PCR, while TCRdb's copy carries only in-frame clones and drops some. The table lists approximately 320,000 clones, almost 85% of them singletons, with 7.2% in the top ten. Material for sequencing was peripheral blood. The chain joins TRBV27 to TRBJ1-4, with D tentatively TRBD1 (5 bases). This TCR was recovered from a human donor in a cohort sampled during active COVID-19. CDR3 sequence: CASSGRTSDRNRNEKLFF. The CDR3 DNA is TGTGCCAGCAGTGGACGGACCTCAGACAGAAACCGAAATGAAAAACTGTTTTTT.